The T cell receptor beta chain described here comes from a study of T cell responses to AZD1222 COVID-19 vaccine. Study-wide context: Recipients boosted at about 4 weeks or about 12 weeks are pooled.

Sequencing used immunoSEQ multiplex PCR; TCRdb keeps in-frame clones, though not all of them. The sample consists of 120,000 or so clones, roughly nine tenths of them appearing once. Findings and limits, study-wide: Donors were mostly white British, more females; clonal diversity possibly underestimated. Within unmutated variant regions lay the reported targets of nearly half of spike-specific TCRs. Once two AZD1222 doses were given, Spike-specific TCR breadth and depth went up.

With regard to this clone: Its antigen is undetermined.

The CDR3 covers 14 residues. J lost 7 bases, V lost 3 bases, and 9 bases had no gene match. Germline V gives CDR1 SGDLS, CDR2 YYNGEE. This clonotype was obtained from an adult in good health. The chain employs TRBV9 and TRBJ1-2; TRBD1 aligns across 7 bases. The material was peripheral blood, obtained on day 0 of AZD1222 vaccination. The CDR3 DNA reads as TGTGCCAGCAGCGGAGGGGGCAATCTTGGTGGCTACACCTTC. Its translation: CASSGGGNLGGYTF.